This T cell receptor beta chain emerged from a study of lymphopenia after photon versus proton radiotherapy. V was shortened by 1 base and J by 3 bases, with 7 bases between the two germline ends. CDR1 and CDR2 (germline): SGHDN, FVKESK. This CDR3 contains 13 residues. Using immunoSEQ multiplex PCR, the repertoire was profiled, and TCRdb retains in-frame clones only, with some absent. Among more than 45,000 clones listed, approximately 84% were seen once. By share, this clone counts as medium-sized (0.01 to 0.1%). This sequence joins TRBV14 and TRBJ2-7, with D unclear. The sequencing used peripheral blood, collected from a patient treated with proton-based radiotherapy. The receptor was isolated from a man between 60 and 75 years old with pancreatic cancer. CDR3 sequence (DNA): TGTGCCAGCAGCCAAGGGTCCTACTACGAGCAGTACTTC. The encoded protein is CASSQGSYYEQYF.